This TCR beta chain emerged from a study of T cell responses to AZD1222 COVID-19 vaccine. Study-level findings and limits: Unmutated variant regions are reportedly the target of nearly half of TCRs that are spike-specific. Most donors were white British and more were female, and clonal diversity was possibly underestimated.

To note about this clone: Its antigen is unidentified.

The CDR3 has 15 residues. V was pared by 3 bases and J by 5 bases, with 19 bases between. The germline V gene has CDR1 GTSNPN and CDR2 SVGIG (reference sequence). The protocol was immunoSEQ multiplex PCR, while the TCRdb copy is restricted to in-frame clones and leaves out a portion. The repertoire holds 150,000 or so clones, with about nine tenths as singletons. The material was peripheral blood, obtained on day 0 of AZD1222 vaccination. The chain joins TRBV30 to TRBJ1-2; D might be TRBD1 (6 bases). This clonotype was obtained from an adult in good health. In DNA, the CDR3 is TGTGCCTGGAGGCTACAGGGCCGAAATCAATATGGCTACACCTTC. Its translation: CAWRLQGRNQYGYTF.